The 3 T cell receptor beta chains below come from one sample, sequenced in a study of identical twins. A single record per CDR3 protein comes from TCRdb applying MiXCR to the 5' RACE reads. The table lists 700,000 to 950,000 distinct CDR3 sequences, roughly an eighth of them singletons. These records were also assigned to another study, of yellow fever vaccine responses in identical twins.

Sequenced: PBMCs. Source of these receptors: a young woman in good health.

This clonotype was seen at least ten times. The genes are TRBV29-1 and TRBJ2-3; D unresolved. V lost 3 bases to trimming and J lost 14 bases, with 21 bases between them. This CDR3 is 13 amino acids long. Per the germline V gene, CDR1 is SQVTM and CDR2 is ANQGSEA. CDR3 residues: CSVEFLALGPRYF. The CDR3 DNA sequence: TGCAGCGTTGAGTTTTTAGCCCTCGGTCCGAGGTATTTT.

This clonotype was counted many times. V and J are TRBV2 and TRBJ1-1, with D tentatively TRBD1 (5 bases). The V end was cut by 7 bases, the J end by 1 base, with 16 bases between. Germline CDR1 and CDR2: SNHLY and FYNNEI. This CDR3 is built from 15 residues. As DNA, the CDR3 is TGTGCCAGCATGGGGGTAGATAGAAAGAACACTGAAGCTTTCTTT. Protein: CASMGVDRKNTEAFF. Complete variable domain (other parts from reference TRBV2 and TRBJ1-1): EPEVTQTPSHQVTQMGQEVILRCVPISNHLYFYWYRQILGQKVEFLVSFYNNEISEKSEIFDDQFSVERPDGSNFTLKIRSTKLEDSAMYFCASMGVDRKNTEAFFGQGTRLTVV.

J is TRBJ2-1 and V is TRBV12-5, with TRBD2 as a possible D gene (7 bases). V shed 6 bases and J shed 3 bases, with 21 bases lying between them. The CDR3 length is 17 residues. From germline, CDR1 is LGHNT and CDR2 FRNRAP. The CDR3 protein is CASGPPGAGARYNEQFF. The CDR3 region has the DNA TGTGCTAGTGGCCCCCCCGGCGCGGGGGCCCGCTACAATGAGCAGTTCTTC.